The present TCR beta chain was sequenced within a study of T cell responses to AZD1222 COVID-19 vaccine. Study information: Pooling was applied to second doses at about 4 or about 12 weeks.

Libraries were prepared by immunoSEQ multiplex PCR; TCRdb keeps only in-frame clonotypes and omits some of them. The data contain 150,000 or so clones, approximately 94% of them singletons. This receptor was identified in an adult in good health. The sequences come from peripheral blood, collected on day 0 of AZD1222 vaccination.

The CDR3 spells CASTPGPSGWGTQYF. In DNA, the CDR3 is TGTGCCAGCACTCCAGGGCCAAGCGGCTGGGGGACCCAGTACTTC. V is TRBV11-2 and J is TRBJ2-5; the D gene could be TRBD1 or TRBD2 (5 bases each). Germline CDR1 reads SGHAT; CDR2 reads FQNNGV. V gave up 7 bases and J gave up 7 bases, with 22 bases separating them. The CDR3 is 15 residues long.